A selection of T cell receptor beta chains follows, all from one sample in a study of T-cell reconstitution after alpha-beta-depleted transplantation in children. TCRdb passed the PCR reads through MiXCR, listing each CDR3 protein once. Here the sample spans 490,000 or so distinct CDR3 sequences, under 12% being singletons. The sequencing used PBMCs, collected before TCRalphabeta/CD19-depleted stem cell transplant. The receptor set was obtained from a child aged 2-15 years with inherited bone marrow failure, due to receive a stem cell transplant. Each CDR3 is given without its conserved first and last residue.

V	CDR3
TRBV20-1	SAPYQFTDTQY
TRBV7-4	ASSQLQIYLTQY
TRBV14	ASSRPGTPAYNEQF
TRBV7-9	ASGGQLQETQY
TRBV20-1	SALSGGAIAF
TRBV12-3/TRBV12-4	ASSPLVGGELF
TRBV4-3	ASSQGDRAVGELF
TRBV29-1	SGRGTEAF
TRBV7-9	ASSPWSGGVSYNEQF
TRBV12-5	ASGDGREGGNEQF
TRBV29-1	SVGLAGANEQF
TRBV7-9	ASSQQGGHYNEQF
TRBV27	ASSLAGAVQEQY
TRBV27	ASSPGLAETYEQY
TRBV4-3	ASSYNRAYEQY
TRBV28	ASSEGQGGEKLF
TRBV6-5	ASSYSWLLKETQY
TRBV12-3/TRBV12-4	ASILRPGNTEAF
TRBV7-9	ASSLGQGENYNEQF
TRBV29-1	SVEQGLRTQY
TRBV10-3	AISESPTGYQPQH
TRBV4-3	ASSQDLLAWYEQF
TRBV6-2/TRBV6-3	ASSYLYEQY
TRBV5-4	ASSWSSGSGEQY